Listed below are T cell receptor beta chains from one sample, sequenced in a study of T cells in localized non-small cell lung cancer. Assay used: immunoSEQ multiplex PCR; TCRdb lists only in-frame clones, some missing. The sample consists of tens of thousands of clones, approximately 80% of them appearing once. The specimen was peripheral blood mononuclear cells, collected before any cancer treatment. The receptors here all came from a man aged 40 to 75 with stage III lung adenocarcinoma. The CDR3 runs from the conserved cysteine through the conserved F or W.

v_call | cdr3_aa
TRBV12-5 | CASGGSGYEQYF
TRBV7-9 | CASSLHLEGRETQYF
TRBV5-8 | CASSSQGWRTYEQYF
TRBV7-3 | CASSPTGVSTGELFF
TRBV6-5 | CASSYGGSNTGELFF
TRBV7-9 | CASRFDRGRHSGNTIYF
TRBV11-3 | CASSLQLAGAGEQFF
TRBV6-4 | CASRPPLRGNQPQHF
TRBV2 | CATSRDPQGTGELFF
TRBV19 | CASGGVPSSEAFF
TRBV12-5 | CASGLHVMAGNTIYF
TRBV4-2 | CASSQDRLAVTGELFF
TRBV7-3 | CASSLQTSSDTQYF
TRBV7-2 | CASSFGKGNTGELFF
TRBV5-1 | CASSQDRGSNYGYTF
TRBV5-1 | CASSSGRGGQETQYF
TRBV18 | CASSRTASSYNEQFF
TRBV5-1 | CASSPGLAGGRAQETQYF
TRBV18 | CASSPLQGRDQPQHF
TRBV29-1 | CSANSGTSGVNEQFF
TRBV9 | CASSPTEGGLYEQFF
TRBV5-1 | CASRPGRAGDTQYF
TRBV9 | CASSAGRAGGNTIYF
TRBV7-8 | CASSLDRAYEQYF
TRBV4-1 | CASSLGTSYEQYF
TRBV9 | CASSPMAGGSYNEQFF
TRBV25-1 | CASSERTGAETGELFF
TRBV9 | CASSVAEGSPQHF
TRBV19 | CASTMAGGGAEAFF
TRBV4-1 | CASSLGAISYNEQFF